This TCR beta chain was identified in a study of shared clonotypes between healthy human individuals. Sequenced by immunoSEQ multiplex PCR; TCRdb stores in-frame clones only, minus some. The repertoire holds about 2.2 million clones, with around 93% as singletons. CDR3 length equals 12 residues. CDR1 is MDHEN, CDR2 SYDVKM, per germline. Trimming took off 7 bases at V and 7 bases at J, with 11 bases between the two ends. CD45RO-negative, CCR7-selected cells formed the naive CD8 fraction, which excluded terminally differentiated effector memory CD45RA+ cells. This sequence originates from a man aged 18 to 30 in good health. Some clones in this sample may be carry-over from other donors' samples. The sequenced material came from naive CD8+ T cells from PBMCs. This chain links TRBV28 with TRBJ2-1; D might be TRBD1 (5 bases). The CDR3 DNA reads as TGTGCCAGCACCCTCACAGGTAATGAGCAGTTCTTC. Translated: CASTLTGNEQFF.